The 24 T cell receptor beta chains below all came from one sample that was sequenced in a study of blood T cell repertoires in COVID-19. The repertoire was sequenced with immunoSEQ multiplex PCR; TCRdb's copy has only in-frame clones and lacks some. Of about 230,000 clones listed, 80% to 90% were seen once; the top ten hold about 2.3%. Sequences were obtained from peripheral blood. The receptors were gathered from a man aged 40-49 years who had recovered from COVID-19.

This chain links TRBV7-9 with TRBJ1-6; TRBD1 might be the D (5 bases). Germline assignment: CDR1 SEHNR and CDR2 FQNEAQ (reference sequence). The length of the CDR3 is 17 residues. V was trimmed by 1 base and J by 15 bases, leaving 25 bases between them. This chain's CDR3 is CASSLDPGGGLQSDLHF. In nucleotides, the CDR3 is TGTGCCAGCAGCTTAGATCCCGGGGGAGGGCTCCAATCTGACCTCCACTTT.

This sequence joins TRBV27 and TRBJ1-5, with TRBD1 as a possible D gene (6 bases). Trimming left V 6 bases short and J 4 bases short, with 13 bases between. There are 14 residues in the CDR3. Germline V gene sequence: CDR1 MNHEY, CDR2 SMNVEV (reference sequence). The CDR3: CASSFRDTNQPQHF. CDR3 nucleotide sequence: TGTGCCAGCAGCTTCCGGGACACTAATCAGCCCCAGCATTTT.

This chain joins TRBV19 and TRBJ1-5; 7 bases match TRBD1. V gave up 8 bases and J gave up 0 bases; unmatched junction bases: 13. This CDR3 comprises 17 residues. Germline loops: CDR1 LNHDA, CDR2 SQIVND (reference sequence). The CDR3 coding sequence is TGTGCCAGTCACAGCCGCGGGACAGAACTTAGCAATCAGCCCCAGCATTTT. It encodes CASHSRGTELSNQPQHF.

The V and J genes are TRBV6-5 and TRBJ2-7, with D perhaps matching TRBD2 (6 bases). Looked up from germline, CDR1 is MNHEY and CDR2 is SVGAGI. V was cut by 5 bases and J by 0 bases, with 11 bases left in between. The CDR3 consists of 14 residues. CDR3 protein: CASSRDFSSYEQYF. The CDR3 DNA is TGTGCCAGCAGTCGGGACTTCAGCTCCTACGAGCAGTACTTC.

V gene TRBV25-1 combines with J gene TRBJ1-2; tentative D call: TRBD1 (5 bases). Germline CDR1 reads MGHDK; CDR2 reads SYGVNS. V lost 2 bases, J lost 7 bases, and 11 bases lay in between. The CDR3 has 13 amino acids. Written as DNA, the CDR3 is TGTGCCAGCAGTGAAATCCTAGGGGTTGGCTACACCTTC. Protein sequence: CASSEILGVGYTF.

The V and J genes are TRBV30 and TRBJ1-5; perhaps TRBD1 as D (5 bases). Germline CDR1 reads GTSNPN; CDR2 reads SVGIG (reference sequence). Trimming cost V 2 bases and J 0 bases, with 8 bases left between them. The CDR3 loop spans 14 amino acids. In DNA, the CDR3 is TGTGCCTGGAGTACGGGGGGTAGCAATCAGCCCCAGCATTTT. Translation gives CAWSTGGSNQPQHF.

The V gene is TRBV18, the J gene TRBJ2-1; D is perhaps TRBD2 (5 bases). CDR3 size: 14 residues. Germline CDR1 KGHSH, CDR2 LQKENI. Trimming left V 0 bases short and J 6 bases short, with 9 bases between. The CDR3 is CASSPPSGGNEQFF. The CDR3 DNA is TGTGCCAGCTCACCACCCAGCGGAGGCAATGAGCAGTTCTTC.

DNA for the CDR3: TGTGCCAGCTCACCGTACGGACAGGGGGCCAACACTGAAGCTTTCTTT. Protein product: CASSPYGQGANTEAFF. The rearrangement uses TRBV18 and TRBJ1-1; TRBD1 aligns across 11 bases. The CDR3 contains 16 residues. V was pared by 3 bases and J by 2 bases, with 5 bases of the junction left unmatched. Per germline, CDR1 KGHSH and CDR2 LQKENI.

The V gene is TRBV30, the J gene TRBJ1-1; 8 bases map to TRBD1. Germline loops: CDR1 GTSNPN, CDR2 SVGIG (reference sequence). V lost 3 bases to trimming and J lost 5 bases; unmatched junction nucleotides: 11. This CDR3 is 15 amino acids long. CDR3 DNA: TGTGCCTGGAGCGCAACCGACAGGGGCTATACTGAAGCTTTCTTT. Translated, it gives CAWSATDRGYTEAFF.

This sequence joins TRBV12-3 or TRBV12-4 and TRBJ1-5; D gene ambiguous. Trimming took off 2 bases at V and 7 bases at J, with 6 bases between the two ends. The CDR3 extends over 12 amino acids. CDR3 loop: CASSLLPQPQHF. The CDR3 nucleotides are TGTGCCAGCAGTTTACTCCCCCAGCCCCAGCATTTT.

This clone appeared many times. The chain carries TRBV2 and TRBJ2-3; possible D gene TRBD2, 6 bases. V was trimmed by 7 bases and J by 1 base, leaving 15 bases between them. From germline, CDR1 is SNHLY and CDR2 FYNNEI. CDR3 length: 15 residues. The CDR3 loop is CASKGGGVGTDTQYF. In nucleotides, the CDR3 is TGTGCCAGCAAAGGTGGCGGGGTGGGCACAGATACGCAGTATTTT. Together with reference TRBV2 and TRBJ2-3, the CDR3 gives the full variable domain: EPEVTQTPSHQVTQMGQEVILRCVPISNHLYFYWYRQILGQKVEFLVSFYNNEISEKSEIFDDQFSVERPDGSNFTLKIRSTKLEDSAMYFCASKGGGVGTDTQYFGPGTRLTVL.

CDR3 bases: TGTGCCAGTACCGCCCGGGACAGGAGTTCACCCCTCCACTTT. Protein product: CASTARDRSSPLHF. The chain is built from TRBV19 and TRBJ1-6; 8 bases match TRBD1. Germline CDR1 reads LNHDA; CDR2 reads SQIVND (reference sequence). The CDR3 totals 14 residues. Trimming cost V 7 bases and J 9 bases; bases outside gene matches: 8.

The chain has TRBV5-5 and TRBJ2-5, with D possibly being TRBD1 (6 bases). Trimming stripped 4 bases from V and 1 base from J, with 17 bases between. Germline V lookup: CDR1 SGHKS, CDR2 YYEKEE (reference sequence). The CDR3 totals 16 residues. The CDR3 nucleotides read TGTGCCAGCAGCACAAACAGGGTCGGAGGCCAAGAGACCCAGTACTTC. This codes for CASSTNRVGGQETQYF.

The chain uses TRBV4-3 and TRBJ2-7, with D possibly TRBD1 on 6 matching bases. Germline assignment: CDR1 LGHNA and CDR2 YSLEER. The CDR3 is 14 residues long. V was trimmed by 2 bases and J by 2 bases, leaving 10 bases between them. The CDR3 spells CASSQQTGPYEQYF. The CDR3 DNA reads as TGCGCCAGCAGCCAACAGACAGGTCCCTACGAGCAGTACTTC.

The rearrangement joins TRBV7-2 to TRBJ1-5; weak D call: TRBD1 (5 bases). Trimming took 6 bases from V and 6 from J, leaving 15 bases between them. The CDR3 sequence is 14 residues long. Germline assignment: CDR1 SGHTA and CDR2 FQGNSA. The CDR3 nucleotides read TGTGCCAGCAGGGGGGAGGGTAGGGGTCAGCCCCAGCATTTT. Its protein is CASRGEGRGQPQHF.

There are a few counts of this clone. The J gene is TRBJ1-4, the V gene TRBV7-9; D is undetermined. The germline V gene has CDR1 SEHNR and CDR2 FQNEAQ (reference sequence). The CDR3 totals 12 residues. V shed 10 bases and J shed 7 bases, with 13 bases lying between them. DNA for the CDR3: TGTGCCACGAGTGGAGGGCGTGAAAAACTGTTTTTT. This gives the protein CATSGGREKLFF.

This chain connects TRBV5-1 to TRBJ2-7, with 10 bases fitting TRBD2. This CDR3 is built from 14 residues. In germline, CDR1 is SGHRS, CDR2 YFSETQ. V was pared by 0 bases and J by 9 bases, with 6 bases of the junction left unmatched. The CDR3 nucleotides are TGCGCCAGCAGCTTGGATGGTAGCGGGAGGAGGCAGTACTTC. Its translation is CASSLDGSGRRQYF.

This clone was picked up a small number of times. This chain connects TRBV13 to TRBJ2-1, with TRBD2 identical over 10 bases. CDR3 length equals 15 residues. Trimming cost V 5 bases and J 2 bases; bases outside gene matches: 3. The germline V gene encodes CDR1 PRHDT and CDR2 FYEKMQ (reference sequence). CDR3 protein: CASSDSGGTYNEQFF. DNA of the CDR3: TGTGCCAGCAGCGATAGCGGGGGGACCTACAATGAGCAGTTCTTC. Full variable domain (outside the CDR3, taken from reference TRBV13 and TRBJ2-1): AAGVIQSPRHLIKEKRETATLKCYPIPRHDTVYWYQQGPGQDPQFLISFYEKMQSDKGSIPDRFSAQQFSDYHSELNMSSLELGDSALYFCASSDSGGTYNEQFFGPGTRLTVL.

The rearrangement joins TRBV9 to TRBJ2-5; 9 bases fit TRBD2. Losses at the gene ends were 3 bases for V and 2 bases for J; bases not matched to a gene: 2. The CDR3 extends over 14 amino acids. The germline gives CDR1 SGDLS, CDR2 YYNGEE. CDR3 coding DNA: TGTGCCAGCAGCGCGACTAGCGGACAAGAGACCCAGTACTTC. Amino acid sequence: CASSATSGQETQYF.

This chain uses TRBV4-1 with TRBJ2-7; 8 bases are shared with TRBD2. CDR3 length: 15 residues. CDR1 is MGHRA and CDR2 is YSYEKL in the germline V gene. After removal of 4 bases from V and 3 bases from J, the junction contained 8 bases not matched to a gene. As DNA, the CDR3 is TGCGCCAGCAGCCCGACGCGGGGGGCCCACTACGAGCAGTACTTC. As protein: CASSPTRGAHYEQYF.

The chain carries TRBV6-1 and TRBJ2-7; perhaps TRBD2 as D (5 bases). The CDR3 runs to 12 residues. With 6 bases removed from V and 4 bases from J, the gap between germline ends came to 10 bases. The germline V gene encodes CDR1 MNHNS and CDR2 SASEGT. CDR3 nucleotides: TGTGCCAGCAGCCTAGGACTTTACGAGCAGTACTTC. It specifies CASSLGLYEQYF.

The chain joins TRBV4-3 to TRBJ2-1; D is unresolved. The germline V gene encodes CDR1 LGHNA and CDR2 YSLEER. V gave up 1 base and J gave up 8 bases, with 6 bases separating them. This CDR3 has 12 amino acids. CDR3 DNA: TGCGCCAGCAGCCAAGTTTCGGATGAGCAGTTCTTC. Translating gives CASSQVSDEQFF.

V is TRBV7-2 and J is TRBJ2-3; possibly TRBD2 for D (6 bases). Trimming cost V 1 base and J 1 base, with 9 bases left between them. This CDR3 comprises 15 residues. Germline CDR1 is SGHTA and CDR2 is FQGNSA. The CDR3 spells CASSLDLAGTDTQYF. In nucleotides, the CDR3 is TGTGCCAGCAGCTTAGATTTAGCGGGCACAGATACGCAGTATTTT.

The chain employs TRBV4-1 and TRBJ2-1, with TRBD2 identical over 9 bases. The CDR3 has 15 amino acids. V gave up 3 bases and J gave up 5 bases; unmatched junction bases: 5. Germline loops: CDR1 MGHRA, CDR2 YSYEKL. DNA for the CDR3: TGCGCCAGCAGCCAGTCGGCTAGCGGGAACAATGAGCAGTTCTTC. It is translated as CASSQSASGNNEQFF.